The 17 T cell receptor beta chains below all came from one sample that was sequenced in a study of blood T cell repertoires in COVID-19. Only in-frame clones appear in the TCRdb table, and some are missing; sequencing was by immunoSEQ multiplex PCR. Altogether approximately 470,000 clones are present, approximately 85% being singletons, with the ten largest covering roughly 3.1%. The specimen was peripheral blood. These receptor sequences come from a human donor in a cohort sampled during active COVID-19.

The chain employs TRBV14 and TRBJ1-2; D call uncertain. Germline CDR1 reads SGHDN; CDR2 reads FVKESK. The CDR3 consists of 15 residues. V was trimmed by 4 bases and J by 7 bases, leaving 19 bases between them. CDR3 nucleotides: TGTGCCAGCAGCCCTCTACAGTCCCTAAGTGGTGGCTACACCTTC. It codes for CASSPLQSLSGGYTF.

The rearrangement uses TRBV6-5 and TRBJ2-7; maybe TRBD2 (6 bases). V lost 6 bases to trimming and J lost 2 bases, with 17 bases between them. This CDR3 has 15 residues. The germline gives CDR1 MNHEY, CDR2 SVGAGI. CDR3: CASRPAAGAAYEQYF. The CDR3 DNA follows: TGTGCCAGCAGGCCCGCAGCGGGCGCTGCCTACGAGCAGTACTTC.

As regards this clone: This CDR3 is also generated by other DNA sequences in the sample. The chain is built from TRBV7-8 and TRBJ1-1; D remains ambiguous. CDR1 and CDR2 (germline): SGHVS, FQNEAQ. Trimming took off 0 bases at V and 0 bases at J, with 8 bases between the two ends. The CDR3 is made up of 15 amino acids. The DNA for the CDR3 is TGTGCCAGCAGCTTAGCGGGGAGATTGAACACTGAAGCTTTCTTT. It yields the protein CASSLAGRLNTEAFF.

A remark on this clone: Within the sample, other DNA sequences also encode this same CDR3. This chain uses TRBV5-4 with TRBJ1-1; the match to TRBD1 covers 7 bases. CDR1 and CDR2 from the germline V gene are SGHNT and YYREEE (reference sequence). The V and J ends lost 4 bases and 5 bases, in that order; junction bases with no gene match: 5. This CDR3 has 13 residues. The CDR3 here is CASSLTGDTEAFF. Written as DNA, the CDR3 is TGTGCCAGCAGCCTTACAGGGGATACTGAAGCTTTCTTT.

The chain links TRBV7-9 to TRBJ1-5, with 9 bases fitting TRBD1. The CDR3 has 15 amino acids. The V segment lost 5 bases and the J segment 2 bases; nucleotides outside the gene matches: 4. From germline, CDR1 is SEHNR and CDR2 FQNEAQ (reference sequence). In DNA, the CDR3 is TGTGCCAGCAGCCGGACAGGGGAGGGCAATCAGCCCCAGCATTTT. It specifies CASSRTGEGNQPQHF.

The chain recombines TRBV28 with TRBJ1-2; D not resolved. Trimming removed 6 bases at V and 5 bases at J, with 16 bases between. CDR1 and CDR2 (germline): MDHEN, SYDVKM. CDR3 size: 14 residues. The CDR3 here is CASREDPTRYGYTF. CDR3 nucleotides: TGTGCCAGCAGGGAGGACCCGACGCGATATGGCTACACCTTC.

The V gene is TRBV7-2, the J gene TRBJ1-5; the D gene is possibly TRBD1 (6 bases). V was trimmed by 3 bases and J by 7 bases, leaving 13 bases between them. The CDR3 has 14 amino acids. Germline CDR1 is SGHTA and CDR2 is FQGNSA. DNA of the CDR3: TGTGCCAGCAGCTTTTATGGGGGCCCACAGCCCCAGCATTTT. Translating gives CASSFYGGPQPQHF. The complete variable domain, with remaining parts taken from reference TRBV7-2 and TRBJ1-5, reads GAGVSQSPSNKVTEKGKDVELRCDPISGHTALYWYRQSLGQGLEFLIYFQGNSAPDKSGLPSDRFSAERTGGSVSTLTIQRTQQEDSAVYLCASSFYGGPQPQHFGDGTRLSIL.

This clone has only one observation. The V call is TRBV6-5, the J call TRBJ1-2; TRBD1 matches 8 bases. Germline-derived CDR1 and CDR2 are MNHEY and SVGAGI. Trimming removed 4 bases from V and 6 bases from J; junction bases left unmatched: 1. This CDR3 region has 12 residues. CDR3 in DNA: TGTGCCAGCAGTTGGACAGGGCATGGCTACACCTTC. This translates into CASSWTGHGYTF.

As concerns this clone: The sample has other DNA sequences that encode this CDR3 too. This chain links TRBV29-1 with TRBJ1-1; no definite D call. The CDR3 is made up of 13 amino acids. Germline V gene sequence: CDR1 SQVTM, CDR2 ANQGSEA. V was trimmed by 4 bases and J by 0 bases, leaving 9 bases between them. In nucleotides, the CDR3 is TGCAGCGTTGGTGGCAGGATGAACACTGAAGCTTTCTTT. Its translation: CSVGGRMNTEAFF.

In DNA form, the CDR3 reads TGTGCCAGCAGTGAAGAGACTTTACAGGGTGGCTCCTACGAGCAGTACTTC. Its translation: CASSEETLQGGSYEQYF. The rearrangement joins TRBV2 to TRBJ2-7, with TRBD1 as a possible D gene (6 bases). The CDR3 spans 17 residues. Per the germline V gene, CDR1 is SNHLY and CDR2 is FYNNEI. V was cut by 1 base and J by 0 bases, with 16 bases left in between.

This clone was counted only a few times. In DNA form, the CDR3 reads TGTGCCAGCAGCGGGGCTCAACAGGGATGGACTGAAGCTTTCTTT. It codes for CASSGAQQGWTEAFF. The chain joins TRBV9 to TRBJ1-1; D may be TRBD1 (6 bases). Germline CDR1 and CDR2: SGDLS and YYNGEE. Trimming took 3 bases from V and 5 from J, leaving 17 bases between them. CDR3 size: 15 residues.

V usage is TRBV3-1 (or the pseudogene TRBV3-2) and J usage is TRBJ1-5; 7 nucleotides align to TRBD1. Germline-derived CDR1 and CDR2 are LGHDT and YNNKEL (reference sequence). Trimming at V came to 2 bases and at J to 11 bases, leaving 18 bases not matched to a gene. The CDR3 is 17 amino acids. CDR3 in DNA: TGTGCCAGCAGCCAAAGCGGTAACAGGGGTAGAGGTTCGGCCCAGCATTTT. Translated: CASSQSGNRGRGSAQHF.

This chain links TRBV11-3 with TRBJ2-1, with 10 bases that match TRBD2. After removal of 5 bases from V and 5 bases from J, the junction contained 9 bases not matched to a gene. Germline CDR1 and CDR2: SGHNT and YENEEA. The CDR3 spans 16 residues. The CDR3 bases are TGTGCCAGCAGCAGGAGAGCGGGAGGGAGGGACAATGAGCAGTTCTTC. Protein: CASSRRAGGRDNEQFF.

Of note for this clone: A read error may account for a junction end that differs from germline. The chain has TRBV7-7 and TRBJ2-2, with a tentative D call TRBD1 (6 bases). CDR1 is SSHAT and CDR2 is FNYEAQ in the germline V gene (reference sequence). This CDR3 is built from 19 residues. The CDR3 region is CASSLVPGQRGSNTGELFF. CDR3 in DNA: TGTGCTAGCAGCTTAGTACCAGGACAGCGCGGATCGAACACCGGGGAGCTGTTTTTT.

The chain employs TRBV11-3 and TRBJ2-7; tentatively, D is TRBD2 (6 bases). Germline V gene lookup returns CDR1 SGHNT and CDR2 YENEEA. This CDR3 region has 14 residues. V was trimmed by 0 bases and J by 5 bases, leaving 11 bases between them. The CDR3 coding sequence is TGTGCCAGCAGCTTAGACGGGAGCGGTGACGAGCAGTACTTC. It specifies CASSLDGSGDEQYF.

The chain is built from TRBV30 and TRBJ2-7, with 8 bases lining up with TRBD1. Germline CDR1 and CDR2: GTSNPN and SVGIG (reference sequence). CDR3 length: 14 amino acids. The trim removed 3 bases at V and 6 bases at J, leaving 10 bases unmatched. The CDR3 is CAWRTGGGLGEQYF. The CDR3 bases are TGTGCCTGGAGAACAGGGGGAGGATTGGGCGAGCAGTACTTC.

The sample holds one count of this clone. The chain couples TRBV5-6 to TRBJ1-1; 9 bases fit TRBD1. Germline V gene data show CDR1 as SGHDT and CDR2 as YYEEEE. After removal of 2 bases from V and 1 base from J, the junction contained 3 bases not matched to a gene. The CDR3 is 15 amino acids. CDR3 in amino acids: CASSFLQGANTEAFF. Here the CDR3 DNA reads TGTGCCAGCAGCTTCCTACAGGGGGCGAACACTGAAGCTTTCTTT.